Detailed here is one T cell receptor (beta chain). Its antigen is currently not known. Qualities for individual bases were not recorded, and no much larger clone is one base off. The data stem from a study of blood T cell repertoires in COVID-19 (dated by TCRdb to about 2020). General notes on the study: Samples covering the acute and convalescent phases of COVID-19 were provided by collaborators in the United States, Italy and Spain. The material from the prospective study consisted of cDNA or gDNA derived from T cells, B-cell-depleted T cells, or PBMCs. The dataset comprised deeply sampled blood TCRbeta repertoires from subjects exposed to, actively infected with, or recovered from COVID-19. The repertoires were released in a freely available public database meant as a resource for research on the immune response to SARS-CoV-2. Samples came from the ongoing ImmuneRACE study (first 160 participants) plus 1,254 subjects from 6 global collaborators. Sample metadata almost always included a de-identified subject ID, COVID-19 status, age in years and sex. HLA class I and class II types, where available, came from metadata supplied by the sample provider rather than from assay-based typing.

The immunoSEQ Assay, a bias-controlled multiplex PCR, was used to amplify TCRbeta CDR3 regions from genomic DNA. Concerning the study's data processing: Nucleated cell counts per sample were estimated from amplification of reference gene primers within the assay. Sequence reads were collapsed and filtered to measure the absolute abundance of every unique TCRbeta CDR3 rearrangement. For each sample, productive Simpson clonality was calculated as the square root of Simpson's diversity index across productive rearrangements. TCRdb took this table from immuneACCESS and kept in-frame rearrangements with V and J called. Such tables lack part of the clones; where checked against another copy, unresolved V genes explain under half of the gap, and the rest is unexplained. D and trimming were read from the DNA, whereas the V and J calls and clone size are those reported in that table. For this sample there are fewer than 35,000 clones; around 87% appear just once. The ten most abundant clones make up roughly 1.6% of the sample.

Each collaborating institution followed its own protocols to collect whole blood in K2EDTA tubes. For TCRbeta analysis, collaborator samples were shipped as frozen whole blood, as isolated PBMCs, or as DNA extracted from either sample type. The paper as a whole reports these results and caveats: The amount of clinical and demographic metadata varied by source and participant and was provided uncurated.

The clonotype originates from a man aged 55 to 70 with active COVID-19. Sequenced sample: peripheral blood.

The DNA sequence is as follows: TGCGCCAGCAGCCTACAGGACCACACAGATACGCAGTATTTT. This is translated as CASSLQDHTDTQYF. The chain is encoded by TRBV5-1 joined to TRBJ2-3; tentative D gene TRBD1, with 5 bases matching. The junction shows trimming of 4 bases on V and 2 bases on J, plus 11 bases between the germline ends. From the cysteine through the phenylalanine, the CDR3 covers 14 amino acids. The retained sequence is limited to the CDR3, 42 bases, with the frame set at the first base. From a lookup of the germline V gene, CDR1 and CDR2 are SGHRS and YFSETQ.